This T cell receptor beta chain was retrieved from a study of CD8 T cells in Susac syndrome. CDR1 and CDR2 from the germline V gene are SQVTM and ANQGSEA. V lost 5 bases, J lost 6 bases, and 6 bases stayed unmatched. The CDR3 is made up of 13 amino acids. Sequencing of TCR beta covered CD8+ and CD4+ T cells obtained from blood. The multiple sclerosis controls comprised treatment-naive patients whose relapsing-remitting disease was stable or active. After extraction with the RNeasy kit, roughly 0.5 to 1 ug of the RNA was reverse transcribed using random hexamers. immunoSEQ multiplex PCR amplified TCR beta CDR3 across 54 Vbeta, 13 Jbeta. TCRdb re-called the immunoSEQ multiplex PCR reads through MiXCR, storing one row per CDR3 protein. The sample lists 200,000 to 300,000 distinct CDR3 sequences; around 93% were seen once.

The genes are TRBV29-1 and TRBJ1-5, with TRBD1 identical over 8 bases. The specimen was CD4+ T cells from PBMCs. The origin of this receptor is a human donor with multiple sclerosis. The CDR3 nucleotides read TGCAGCGTTTCCCAGGGGGCGGGTCAGCCCCAGCATTTT. Amino acid sequence: CSVSQGAGQPQHF.